These 15 T cell receptor beta chains share one sample of origin, sequenced in a study of blood T cells in healthy people across ages. The authors ran a second PCR of roughly 6 to 12 cycles using a sample-barcoded 5' primer and a J-beta primer mix. TCRdb processed the 5' RACE reads anew with MiXCR; each CDR3 protein has one entry. The sample yields hundreds of thousands of distinct CDR3 sequences, approximately 51% seen once. Material: blood. The receptors originated from a man aged 55-75 years in good health.

The rearrangement links TRBV20-1 to TRBJ1-5; possibly TRBD1 for D (6 bases). This CDR3 is 12 amino acids long. Germline V CDR1 and CDR2: DFQATT, SNEGSKA (reference sequence). V was shortened by 6 bases and J by 7 bases, with 13 bases between the two germline ends. In DNA form, the CDR3 reads TGCAGTGCAAGCCAGGGGTTCCAGCCCCAGCATTTT. It encodes CSASQGFQPQHF.

V usage is TRBV12-3 or TRBV12-4 and J usage is TRBJ2-7; no definite D call. Trimming took 5 bases from V and 2 from J, leaving 13 bases between them. This CDR3 is 14 amino acids long. The CDR3 loop is CASSRVGTTYEQYF. In DNA form, the CDR3 reads TGTGCCAGCAGTCGGGTCGGCACAACCTACGAGCAGTACTTC.

In its sample, this clonotype was seen a few times. The chain has TRBV27 and TRBJ1-2; D might be TRBD1 (5 bases). V gave up 3 bases and J gave up 3 bases, with 11 bases separating them. The CDR3 extends over 14 amino acids. From germline, CDR1 is MNHEY and CDR2 SMNVEV (reference sequence). This CDR3 reads CASSFVGRDYGYTF. DNA for the CDR3: TGTGCCAGCAGTTTTGTCGGCAGGGACTATGGCTACACCTTC.

The chain couples TRBV7-2 to TRBJ2-1; 11 bases are a match to TRBD2. The V and J ends lost 5 bases and 14 bases, in that order; junction bases with no gene match: 2. This CDR3 region has 11 residues. Germline V gene data show CDR1 as SGHTA and CDR2 as FQGNSA. In DNA, the CDR3 is TGTGCCAGCAGCCTTAGCGGGAGGGAGTTCTTC. It translates to CASSLSGREFF.

This clonotype was counted many times. The CDR3 DNA sequence: TGTGCTAGTGGTACGGGGGATGCGCAGTATTTT. This encodes CASGTGDAQYF. The chain carries TRBV12-5 and TRBJ2-3, with D perhaps matching TRBD2 (6 bases). CDR3 size: 11 residues. CDR1 and CDR2 (germline): LGHNT, FRNRAP. Deletions cut 5 bases from V and 10 bases from J, with 10 bases between.

This chain uses TRBV15 with TRBJ1-5; weak D call: TRBD1 (5 bases). This CDR3 comprises 17 residues. Germline-derived CDR1 and CDR2 are LNHNV and YYDKDF (reference sequence). Trimming cost V 0 bases and J 6 bases, with 18 bases left between them. The CDR3 nucleotides read TGTGCCACCAGCAGAGATTCGGGGGGAACGCGAGTTCAGCCCCAGCATTTT. Translating gives CATSRDSGGTRVQPQHF. Variable domain in full (rest from reference TRBV15 and TRBJ1-5): DAMVIQNPRYQVTQFGKPVTLSCSQTLNHNVMYWYQQKSSQAPKLLFHYYDKDFNNEADTPDNFQSRRPNTSFCFLDIRSPGLGDTAMYLCATSRDSGGTRVQPQHFGDGTRLSIL.

The CDR3 loop reads CAISASGWGTDTQYF. CDR3 DNA: TGTGCCATCAGTGCTAGCGGGTGGGGCACAGATACGCAGTATTTT. The J gene is TRBJ2-3, the V gene TRBV10-3; TRBD2 aligns across 8 bases. Germline CDR1 ENHRY, CDR2 SYGVKD. CDR3 size: 15 residues. V lost 4 bases to trimming and J lost 1 base; unmatched junction nucleotides: 4.

J is TRBJ2-3 and V is TRBV28; 9 nucleotides agree with TRBD1. Losses at the gene ends were 5 bases for V and 2 bases for J; bases not matched to a gene: 5. The CDR3 is 15 residues long. CDR1 is MDHEN and CDR2 is SYDVKM in the germline V gene. For the CDR3, the DNA is TGTGCCAGCAGTCCAGGGACAGGGCACACAGATACGCAGTATTTT. It is translated as CASSPGTGHTDTQYF.

The rearrangement links TRBV6-1 to TRBJ2-7; 9 nucleotides line up with TRBD1. CDR3 length: 14 amino acids. After removal of 6 bases from V and 6 bases from J, the junction contained 9 bases not matched to a gene. Germline lookup yields CDR1 MNHNS and CDR2 SASEGT. The CDR3 here is CASRPSGQGPEQYF. In nucleotides, the CDR3 is TGTGCCAGCAGACCCTCGGGACAGGGACCCGAGCAGTACTTC.

The chain uses TRBV20-1 and TRBJ1-2; 8 positions match TRBD1. In germline, CDR1 is DFQATT, CDR2 SNEGSKA (reference sequence). This CDR3 is 14 amino acids long. V lost 6 bases, J lost 2 bases, and 8 bases stayed unmatched. The CDR3 sequence: CSAWPTGENYGYTF. CDR3 sequence (DNA): TGCAGTGCCTGGCCGACAGGGGAAAACTATGGCTACACCTTC.

This clonotype was seen a few times. This chain uses TRBV28 with TRBJ2-7; TRBD2 might be the D (5 bases). Near its end, the DNA agrees better with TRBJ2-5, so the J call may be wrong. The CDR3 is made up of 17 amino acids. Germline V gene sequence: CDR1 MDHEN, CDR2 SYDVKM. The CDR3 nucleotides read TGTGCCAGCAGTTTCCGGCTCGGTGGTAGCGTGGGAGAGACCCAGTACTTC. Protein: CASSFRLGGSVGETQYF.

As DNA, the CDR3 is TGTGCCAGCAGCCCACGGGGGAGCAACTTCTACGAGCAGTACTTC. Its translation: CASSPRGSNFYEQYF. The chain links TRBV3-1 to TRBJ2-7, with D tentatively TRBD2 (6 bases). CDR1 is LGHDT, CDR2 YNNKEL, per germline (reference sequence). The CDR3 covers 15 residues. V lost 4 bases and J lost 3, with 16 bases in between.

This chain connects TRBV7-8 to TRBJ2-5; 7 bases align to TRBD2. CDR3 length equals 19 residues. V shed 4 bases, J shed 1 base, and the junction held 18 bases outside the gene matches. CDR1 and CDR2 from the germline V gene are SGHVS and FQNEAQ. This chain's CDR3 is CASSSLTGTNKRAQETQYF. Written as DNA, the CDR3 is TGTGCCAGCAGCTCCCTCACCGGGACTAACAAACGGGCCCAAGAGACCCAGTACTTC.

Worth noting for this clonotype: A single base separates this from a much larger clone, so it may be a read error. This chain links TRBV7-2 with TRBJ2-5; TRBD2 matches at 7 bases. Judging by the DNA end, TRBJ2-7 fits better; the J call may be wrong. The CDR3 is made up of 14 amino acids. Germline CDR1 reads SGHTA; CDR2 reads FQGNSA. The DNA of the CDR3 is TGTGCCAACAGCTTAGCGATAAGCGGGAACGAGCAGTACTTC. Residues: CANSLAISGNEQYF.

V usage is TRBV5-1 and J usage is TRBJ2-7; the D gene is possibly TRBD2 (6 bases). Looked up from germline, CDR1 is SGHRS and CDR2 is YFSETQ. V lost 0 bases and J 3 bases, leaving 10 bases between the germline ends. The CDR3 is made up of 14 amino acids. The CDR3 sequence is CASSLANGGYEQYF. The CDR3 nucleotides are TGCGCCAGCAGCTTGGCTAACGGGGGCTACGAGCAGTACTTC.